What follows are 6 T cell receptor beta chains derived from one specimen sequenced in a study of cytomegalovirus exposure and HLA in healthy donors. PCR was performed using 60 Vbeta and 13 Jbeta primers. Method: immunoSEQ multiplex PCR; TCRdb's copy keeps in-frame clones and lacks some. Of 150,000 or so clones detected, around 73% appear once; the ten largest clones hold approximately 1.5%. Sequenced sample: PBMCs. Source of these receptors: a female donor in good health and CMV-seronegative.

This clone appeared once. This chain links TRBV5-1 with TRBJ1-1; the D gene is possibly TRBD1 (5 bases). Trimming stripped 4 bases from V and 1 base from J, with 8 bases between. The CDR3 runs 13 residues. Germline assignment: CDR1 SGHRS and CDR2 YFSETQ. The DNA for the CDR3 is TGCGCCAGCAGCGGGGCCGCGAACACTGAAGCTTTCTTT. It translates to CASSGAANTEAFF. Complete variable domain (other parts from reference TRBV5-1 and TRBJ1-1): KAGVTQTPRYLIKTRGQQVTLSCSPISGHRSVSWYQQTPGQGLQFLFEYFSETQRNKGNFPGRFSGRQFSNSRSEMNVSTLELGDSALYLCASSGAANTEAFFGQGTRLTVV.

This chain joins TRBV7-2 and TRBJ2-1; D perhaps matches TRBD2 (6 bases). The CDR3 totals 15 residues. Germline V gene lookup returns CDR1 SGHTA and CDR2 FQGNSA. The germline V and J ends were trimmed by 1 base and 2 bases, with 9 bases remaining between them. The CDR3 coding sequence is TGTGCCAGCAGCTTAGATCGGGGGACCTACAATGAGCAGTTCTTC. It codes for CASSLDRGTYNEQFF.

This chain links TRBV6-1 with TRBJ1-6; D not resolved. CDR3 length: 15 residues. CDR1 and CDR2 from the germline V gene are MNHNS and SASEGT. With 1 base removed from V and 7 bases from J, the gap between germline ends came to 11 bases. In DNA, the CDR3 is TGTGCCAGCAGTGAAGTAGCCGCCAACAATTCACCCCTCCACTTT. As protein: CASSEVAANNSPLHF.

This clone turned up a few times. The rearrangement uses TRBV28 and TRBJ2-5, with D possibly being TRBD1 (5 bases). Germline CDR1 is MDHEN and CDR2 is SYDVKM. Deletions cut 3 bases from V and 4 bases from J, with 12 bases between. The CDR3 runs 14 residues. CDR3: CASSFGQGGETQYF. The DNA for the CDR3 is TGTGCCAGCAGTTTCGGGCAGGGTGGAGAGACCCAGTACTTC.

V and J are TRBV9 and TRBJ2-1; D is undetermined. Germline CDR1 and CDR2: SGDLS and YYNGEE. Deletions cut 4 bases from V and 5 bases from J, with 10 bases between. The CDR3 spans 13 residues. CDR3 sequence reads: CASSSRGDNEQFF. CDR3 in DNA: TGTGCCAGCAGCTCAAGAGGAGACAATGAGCAGTTCTTC.

V usage is TRBV5-5 and J usage is TRBJ1-2; TRBD1 matches at 9 bases. CDR1 and CDR2 (germline): SGHKS, YYEKEE (reference sequence). The length of the CDR3 is 13 residues. Unmatched junction bases numbered 4, after V lost 5 bases and J lost 5 bases. CDR3: CASSRDRDYGYTF. In nucleotides, the CDR3 is TGTGCCAGCAGTAGGGACAGGGATTATGGCTACACCTTC.